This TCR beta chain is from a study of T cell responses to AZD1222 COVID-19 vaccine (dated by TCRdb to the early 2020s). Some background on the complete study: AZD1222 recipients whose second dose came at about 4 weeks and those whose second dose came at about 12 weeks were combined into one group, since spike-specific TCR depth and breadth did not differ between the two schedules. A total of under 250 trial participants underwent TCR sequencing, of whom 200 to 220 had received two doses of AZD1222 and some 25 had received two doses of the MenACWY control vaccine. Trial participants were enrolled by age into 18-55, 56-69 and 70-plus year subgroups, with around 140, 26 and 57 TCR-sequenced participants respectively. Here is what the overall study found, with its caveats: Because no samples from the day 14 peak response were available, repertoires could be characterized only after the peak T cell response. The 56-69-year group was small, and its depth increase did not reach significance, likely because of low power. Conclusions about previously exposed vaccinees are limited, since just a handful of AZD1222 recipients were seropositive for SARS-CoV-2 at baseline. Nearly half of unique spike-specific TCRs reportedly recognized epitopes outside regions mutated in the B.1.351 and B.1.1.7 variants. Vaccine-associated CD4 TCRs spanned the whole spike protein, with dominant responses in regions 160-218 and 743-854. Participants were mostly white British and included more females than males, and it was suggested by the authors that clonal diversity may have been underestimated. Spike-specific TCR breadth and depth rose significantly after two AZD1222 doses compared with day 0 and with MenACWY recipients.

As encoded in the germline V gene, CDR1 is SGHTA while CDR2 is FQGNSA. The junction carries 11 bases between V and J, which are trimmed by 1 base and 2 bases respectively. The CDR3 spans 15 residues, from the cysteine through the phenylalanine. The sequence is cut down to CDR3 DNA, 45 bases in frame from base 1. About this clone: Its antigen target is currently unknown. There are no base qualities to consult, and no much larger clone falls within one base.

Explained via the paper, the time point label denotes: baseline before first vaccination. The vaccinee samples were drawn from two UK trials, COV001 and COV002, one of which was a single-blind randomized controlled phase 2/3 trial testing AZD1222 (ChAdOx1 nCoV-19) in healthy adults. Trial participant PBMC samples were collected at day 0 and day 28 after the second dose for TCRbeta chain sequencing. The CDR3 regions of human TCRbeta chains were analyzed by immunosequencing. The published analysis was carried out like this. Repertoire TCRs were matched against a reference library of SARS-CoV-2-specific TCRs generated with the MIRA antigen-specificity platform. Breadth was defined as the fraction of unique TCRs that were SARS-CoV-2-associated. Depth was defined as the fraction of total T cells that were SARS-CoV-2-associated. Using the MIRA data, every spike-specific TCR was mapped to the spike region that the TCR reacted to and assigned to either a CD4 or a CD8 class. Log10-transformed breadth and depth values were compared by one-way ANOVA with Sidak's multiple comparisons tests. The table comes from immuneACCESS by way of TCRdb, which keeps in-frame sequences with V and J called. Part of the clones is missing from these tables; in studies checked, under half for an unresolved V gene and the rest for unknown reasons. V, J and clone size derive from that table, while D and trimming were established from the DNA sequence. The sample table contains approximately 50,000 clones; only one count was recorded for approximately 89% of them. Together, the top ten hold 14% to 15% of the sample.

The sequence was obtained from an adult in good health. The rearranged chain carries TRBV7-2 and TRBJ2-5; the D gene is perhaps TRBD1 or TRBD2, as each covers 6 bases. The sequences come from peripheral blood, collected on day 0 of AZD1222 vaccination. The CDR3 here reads CASSLGGAPQETQYF. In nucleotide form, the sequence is TGTGCCAGCAGCTTAGGGGGGGCGCCACAAGAGACCCAGTACTTC.